Listed below are T cell receptor beta chains from one sample, sequenced in a study of OX40 agonist ivuxolimab in advanced cancers. Assay used: immunoSEQ multiplex PCR; TCRdb lists only in-frame clones, some missing. The sample consists of about 27,000 clones, roughly 86% of them appearing once. This specimen was CD4+ or CD8+ T cells sorted from blood, taken in a trial of the OX40 agonist ivuxolimab. The source is an adult with an advanced solid tumor such as melanoma, head and neck, liver or kidney cancer. Both conserved end residues are part of each CDR3. D genes are given only for firm matches. The size field is filled for only some rows; it gives once, few, many or a size class.

size	V	J	length	D	DNA	CDR3
NA	TRBV7-8	TRBJ2-5	15	NA	TGTGCCAGCAGCTTAGCGCGGCAGGGATGGGAGACCCAGTACTTC	CASSLARQGWETQYF
NA	TRBV9	TRBJ2-1	13	NA	TGTGCCAGCAGCGCCGGGAGTGGTGGTGAGCAGTTCTTC	CASSAGSGGEQFF
NA	TRBV15	TRBJ2-1	15	NA	TGTGCCACCAGCAGAGAAAGGGGCCTAAACAATGAGCAGTTCTTC	CATSRERGLNNEQFF
NA	TRBV4-1	TRBJ2-3	14	NA	TGCGCCAGCAGCGGGGGGGCTGGGGTAGATACGCAGTATTTT	CASSGGAGVDTQYF
NA	TRBV27	TRBJ2-1	14	NA	TGTGCCAGCAGTAGGGATAACTCCTACAATGAGCAGTTCTTC	CASSRDNSYNEQFF
NA	TRBV13	TRBJ1-1	12	NA	TGTGCCAGCGGTAGAGGGGGCACTGAAGCTTTCTTT	CASGRGGTEAFF
NA	TRBV2	TRBJ2-7	13	NA	TGTGCCAGCACGGTCTCGGACTCCTACGAGCAGTACTTC	CASTVSDSYEQYF
NA	TRBV6-4	TRBJ2-1	18	NA	TGTGCCAGCAGTGACTCCCAACTGGGTGAAAGCTCCTACAATGAGCAGTTCTTC	CASSDSQLGESSYNEQFF
NA	TRBV27	TRBJ2-3	15	TRBD2	TGTGCCAGCAGTGGGGCGGGGGGCCGCACAGATACGCAGTATTTT	CASSGAGGRTDTQYF
NA	TRBV27	TRBJ2-3	17	NA	TGTGCCAGCAGTTTATTCGGGGCAGGCACTAACACAGATACGCAGTATTTT	CASSLFGAGTNTDTQYF
NA	TRBV5-4	TRBJ2-5	15	TRBD1	TGTGCCAGCAGCTTGGTGGGACAGGGAGAAGAGACCCAGTACTTC	CASSLVGQGEETQYF
NA	TRBV19	TRBJ1-1	14	NA	TGTGCCAGTAGTATAGAGGGGATGAACACTGAAGCTTTCTTT	CASSIEGMNTEAFF
once	TRBV11-1	TRBJ1-1	14	NA	TGTGCCAGCAGCTTAGATTTCCGGTACACTGAAGCTTTCTTT	CASSLDFRYTEAFF
NA	TRBV7-6	TRBJ2-3	19	TRBD2	TGTGCCAGCAGCTTAGAACCGGGACTAGCGGGGGGGCAAGTAGATACGCAGTATTTT	CASSLEPGLAGGQVDTQYF
NA	TRBV7-8	TRBJ2-1	17	TRBD2	TGTGCCAGCAGCTCAGGAACTAGCGGGAAAGACTACAATGAGCAGTTCTTC	CASSSGTSGKDYNEQFF
NA	TRBV5-1	TRBJ2-2	16	NA	TGCGCCAGCAGCGGGTTCGACGGACCGAACACCGGGGAGCTGTTTTTT	CASSGFDGPNTGELFF
NA	TRBV5-1	TRBJ1-1	12	NA	TGCGCCAGCAGACTAGCGAACACTGAAGCTTTCTTT	CASRLANTEAFF
NA	TRBV5-4	TRBJ2-5	16	TRBD1	TGTGCCAGCAGCCCTAGGACAGGGATGGCCCAAGAGACCCAGTACTTC	CASSPRTGMAQETQYF
NA	TRBV19	TRBJ2-1	14	TRBD2	TGTGCCAGTAGTATTAGCGGGAGGGCCGGTGAGCAGTTCTTC	CASSISGRAGEQFF
NA	TRBV18	TRBJ2-5	16	TRBD2	TGTGCCAGCTCACCAGGGGCTAGCGGCAACGGAGAGACCCAGTACTTC	CASSPGASGNGETQYF
NA	TRBV19	TRBJ2-1	14	TRBD2	TGTGCCAGTTCAATTCTAGCGGGGCCCGGGGAGCAGTTCTTC	CASSILAGPGEQFF
NA	TRBV5-1	TRBJ2-7	13	TRBD1	TGCGCCAGCAGCACCCCACAGGGGTACGAGCAGTACTTC	CASSTPQGYEQYF
once	TRBV9	TRBJ2-1	14	NA	TGTGCCAGCAGCGTAGGAACGGAGTACAATGAGCAGTTCTTC	CASSVGTEYNEQFF
NA	TRBV5-4	TRBJ2-7	14	TRBD2	TGTGCCAGCAGCTTGGGTGGGCTAGCGGGGGGCCAACACTTC	CASSLGGLAGGQHF
NA	TRBV9	TRBJ2-1	14	NA	TGTGCCAGCGCGATCGGAGGTGTATCTAATGAGCAGTTCTTC	CASAIGGVSNEQFF
NA	TRBV7-2	TRBJ1-2	14	TRBD1	TGTGCCAGCAGCTTAGCGGGACAGAACTATGGCTACACCTTC	CASSLAGQNYGYTF
NA	TRBV9	TRBJ2-1	14	TRBD2	TGTGCCAGCAGCGTAGCGGGAGGACTGAATGAGCAGTTCTTC	CASSVAGGLNEQFF
NA	TRBV28	TRBJ2-1	13	TRBD2	TGTGCCAGCAGTCCCCGACTAGCGCATGAGCAGTTCTTC	CASSPRLAHEQFF
NA	TRBV6-1	TRBJ2-7	12	TRBD1	TGTGCCAGCATGACAGGGGCCTACGAGCAGTACTTC	CASMTGAYEQYF
NA	TRBV2	TRBJ2-3	15	NA	TGTGCCAGCAGTGAAGTCAACACGTACACAGATACGCAGTATTTT	CASSEVNTYTDTQYF
NA	TRBV19	TRBJ2-1	14	NA	TGTGCCAGTAATTTTGGCGGAGAGTACAATGAGCAGTTCTTC	CASNFGGEYNEQFF
once	TRBV11-1	TRBJ2-3	12	NA	TGTGCCAGCAGCTTGGCACTAGATACGCAGTATTTT	CASSLALDTQYF
NA	TRBV19	TRBJ1-2	14	NA	TGTGCCAGTAGTATCGACGGGATCTATTATGGCTACACCTTC	CASSIDGIYYGYTF
NA	TRBV28	TRBJ1-1	12	TRBD1	TGTGCCAGCAGTCCACAGGGGACTGAAGCTTTCTTT	CASSPQGTEAFF
NA	TRBV29-1	TRBJ2-7	12	NA	TGCAGCGTTGTGACAGAGACCTACGAGCAGTACTTC	CSVVTETYEQYF
NA	TRBV19	TRBJ2-7	15	TRBD1	TGTGCCAGTAGTACCTCCCCAGGGGGCTCCTACGAGCAGTACTTC	CASSTSPGGSYEQYF